This T cell receptor beta chain is drawn from a study of identical twins. General study points: The study found excess low generation probability among twin-shared out-of-frame alpha sequences. Zero-insertion findings could be partly confounded by invariant cells (MAIT and iNKT cells). For out-of-frame beta sequences, excess twin sharing was weaker.

TCRdb processed the 5' RACE reads anew with MiXCR; each CDR3 protein has one entry. The repertoire holds about 660,000 distinct CDR3 sequences, 8.5% to 9% seen once, with roughly 0.9% in the top ten. Ten or more counts support this clonotype. Its antigen is unknown. Germline V gives CDR1 SGHRS, CDR2 YFSETQ. This CDR3 comprises 15 residues. The germline V and J ends were trimmed by 0 bases and 1 base, with 10 bases remaining between them. The same data also contributed to another study, on yellow fever vaccine responses in identical twins.

The source of this sequence is a woman younger than 35 in good health. The sequencing sample was made of PBMCs. The chain recombines TRBV5-1 with TRBJ1-1; D perhaps matches TRBD1 (5 bases). The CDR3 spells CASSLGMGRNTEAFF. CDR3 nucleotides: TGCGCCAGCAGCTTGGGAATGGGACGGAACACTGAAGCTTTCTTT.